These 28 T cell receptor beta chains originate from one sample sequenced in a study of beta chain features in type 1 diabetes. Of the isolated RNA, all was reverse transcribed, and so the sequenced material was expressed TCRB transcripts. Produced via immunoSEQ multiplex PCR; TCRdb's table is partial and in-frame only. The sample lists 250,000 to 400,000 clones, 11% to 15% occurring once. What was sequenced was central memory CD4+ T cells from blood. These TCRs come from a man between 25 and 39 years old in good health.

In this sample, this clone turned up a few times. The chain has TRBV7-9 and TRBJ2-2; 7 bases map to TRBD2. Germline trimming cut 3 bases from V and 1 base from J; bases unmatched to any gene: 5. This CDR3 is built from 16 residues. Looked up from germline, CDR1 is SEHNR and CDR2 is FQNEAQ (reference sequence). CDR3 amino acids: CASSLSGAMNTGELFF. The CDR3 nucleotides are TGTGCCAGCAGCTTGAGCGGGGCTATGAACACCGGGGAGCTGTTTTTT. Complete variable domain (other parts from reference TRBV7-9 and TRBJ2-2): DTGVSQNPRHKITKRGQNVTFRCDPISEHNRLYWYRQTLGQGPEFLTYFQNEAQLEKSRLLSDRFSAERPKGSFSTLEIQRTEQGDSAMYLCASSLSGAMNTGELFFGEGSRLTVL.

This clone has more than one count but fewer than ten. The genes are TRBV19 and TRBJ2-1; 8 nucleotides agree with TRBD1. Per germline, CDR1 LNHDA and CDR2 SQIVND (reference sequence). The CDR3 has 17 residues. V trimming: 4 bases; J trimming: 5 bases; junction bases outside the gene matches: 13. This chain's CDR3 is CASSTPNWDRINNEQFF. The CDR3 DNA is TGTGCCAGTAGTACGCCTAATTGGGACAGGATAAACAATGAGCAGTTCTTC.

The chain joins TRBV29-1 to TRBJ2-1, with D perhaps matching TRBD1 (6 bases). Germline V gene sequence: CDR1 SQVTM, CDR2 ANQGSEA. Trimming stripped 8 bases from V and 5 bases from J, with 16 bases between. The CDR3 length is 13 residues. Written as DNA, the CDR3 is TGCAGCTCCTACAGGACAGCCCACAATGAGCAGTTCTTC. As protein: CSSYRTAHNEQFF.

There are a few counts of this clone. The chain has TRBV9 and TRBJ2-3; TRBD1 aligns across 8 bases. The CDR3 sequence is 16 residues long. After removal of 3 bases from V and 2 bases from J, the junction contained 8 bases not matched to a gene. Germline loops: CDR1 SGDLS, CDR2 YYNGEE. The CDR3 bases are TGTGCCAGCAGCGCAGGGTACAGGGGGGACACAGATACGCAGTATTTT. This sequence encodes CASSAGYRGDTDTQYF.

This clone was picked up a small number of times. V usage is TRBV2 and J usage is TRBJ1-1; TRBD1 might be the D (5 bases). The CDR3 is 15 amino acids. Trimming took off 8 bases at V and 3 bases at J, with 19 bases between the two ends. Germline V gene sequence: CDR1 SNHLY, CDR2 FYNNEI. In DNA form, the CDR3 reads TGTGCCAGCCAAGGGGCAGCACCCGCCGACACTGAAGCTTTCTTT. This translates into CASQGAAPADTEAFF.

The J gene is TRBJ1-2, the V gene TRBV6-5, with 8 nucleotides matching TRBD1. The CDR3 is made up of 15 amino acids. CDR1 MNHEY and CDR2 SVGAGI come from the germline V gene. J gave up 7 bases and V 0 bases, and 7 bases lay outside the gene matches. CDR3 sequence (DNA): TGTGCCAGCAGTTACTCGAGGCAGGGGGCCGGTGGCTACACCTTC. Translating gives CASSYSRQGAGGYTF.

This clone came up a few times. V and J are TRBV6-1 and TRBJ1-5, with TRBD1 matching 7 bases. Trimming cost V 6 bases and J 3 bases; bases outside gene matches: 5. The CDR3 sequence is 14 residues long. Per the germline V gene, CDR1 is MNHNS and CDR2 is SASEGT. The CDR3 DNA reads TGTGCCAGCAGGGAGACAGGGTACAATCAGCCCCAGCATTTT. Protein product: CASRETGYNQPQHF.

This chain uses TRBV5-5 with TRBJ1-4; unclear D gene. This CDR3 is built from 13 residues. Trimming stripped 0 bases from V and 7 bases from J, with 7 bases between. Germline loops: CDR1 SGHKS, CDR2 YYEKEE (reference sequence). The CDR3 DNA reads TGTGCCAGCAGCTTGGAACAACCTGAAAAACTGTTTTTT. It is translated as CASSLEQPEKLFF.

This clone has a count of ten or more. This chain uses TRBV21-1 with TRBJ1-6. TRBV21-1 is designated a pseudogene. This CDR3 has 11 residues. CDR3 bases: TGTGCCAGCTCGGGGGGCGGGACCCTCCACTTT. This codes for CASSGGGTLHF.

This clone came up a few times. The chain combines TRBV12-2 with TRBJ1-1. TRBV12-2 is a known pseudogene. This CDR3 contains 16 residues. The DNA of the CDR3 is TGTGCAAGTCGCTTAGCTAGAAAGGCGGCGAACACTGAAGCTTTCTTT. This codes for CASRLARKAANTEAFF.

The DNA of the CDR3 is TGCGCCAGCAGCCGTACTCAGGCACAGGAGCAGTTCTTC. It translates to CASSRTQAQEQFF. This chain uses TRBV5-1 with TRBJ2-1, with no clear D. The germline V and J ends were trimmed by 4 bases and 10 bases, with 15 bases remaining between them. Germline assignment: CDR1 SGHRS and CDR2 YFSETQ. There are 13 residues in the CDR3. Using reference TRBV5-1 and TRBJ2-1 for the parts outside the CDR3, the full variable domain is KAGVTQTPRYLIKTRGQQVTLSCSPISGHRSVSWYQQTPGQGLQFLFEYFSETQRNKGNFPGRFSGRQFSNSRSEMNVSTLELGDSALYLCASSRTQAQEQFFGPGTRLTVL.

The chain links TRBV19 to TRBJ2-1, with TRBD2 as a possible D gene (6 bases). Germline assignment: CDR1 LNHDA and CDR2 SQIVND (reference sequence). The CDR3 sequence is 12 residues long. The V end lost 8 bases, the J end lost 5 bases, and 10 bases lay between the germline ends. The CDR3 nucleotides read TGTGCCAGTTCGGGACTTAACAATGAGCAGTTCTTC. This gives the protein CASSGLNNEQFF.

This clone was counted many times. The chain uses TRBV2 and TRBJ2-7; D might be TRBD1 (6 bases). Germline CDR1 SNHLY, CDR2 FYNNEI. The ends were cut back, 5 bases at V and 3 bases at J, with 8 bases in the middle. This CDR3 region has 12 residues. For the CDR3, the DNA is TGTGCCAGCAGTCCACAGGGCTACGAGCAGTACTTC. Amino acids: CASSPQGYEQYF. The full variable domain, completed using reference TRBV2 and TRBJ2-7, is EPEVTQTPSHQVTQMGQEVILRCVPISNHLYFYWYRQILGQKVEFLVSFYNNEISEKSEIFDDQFSVERPDGSNFTLKIRSTKLEDSAMYFCASSPQGYEQYFGPGTRLTVT.

This clone appeared a few times. Other DNA sequences from this sample encode an identical CDR3 as well. V is TRBV20-1 and J is TRBJ2-1; no definite D call. The CDR3 extends over 10 amino acids. Germline V lookup: CDR1 DFQATT, CDR2 SNEGSKA (reference sequence). The V end lost 4 bases, the J end lost 4 bases, and 2 bases lay between the germline ends. The CDR3, as DNA: TGCAGTGCTAAGTACAATGAGCAGTTCTTC. It is translated as CSAKYNEQFF.

This sequence joins TRBV25-1 and TRBJ2-1; perhaps TRBD2 as D (7 bases). This CDR3 spans 14 amino acids. In germline, CDR1 is MGHDK, CDR2 SYGVNS. The V and J ends lost 4 bases and 7 bases respectively, with 14 bases between them. CDR3 sequence reads: CASSVGGARNEQFF. Here the CDR3 DNA reads TGTGCCAGCAGTGTTGGGGGGGCGCGGAATGAGCAGTTCTTC.

This clone occurred many times. The chain links TRBV11-3 to TRBJ2-5, with a weak D call TRBD1 (6 bases). CDR3 length equals 14 residues. Trimming took off 5 bases at V and 2 bases at J, with 12 bases between the two ends. The germline gives CDR1 SGHNT, CDR2 YENEEA. In nucleotides, the CDR3 is TGTGCCAGCAGCCAGGGGATGGTACAAGAGACCCAGTACTTC. It codes for CASSQGMVQETQYF.

This clone came up a few times. The rearrangement uses TRBV7-2 and TRBJ2-1, with 8 nucleotides matching TRBD2. CDR1 is SGHTA, CDR2 FQGNSA, per germline. The CDR3 has 16 residues. Losses at the gene ends were 1 base for V and 8 bases for J; bases not matched to a gene: 10. CDR3 amino acids: CASSLDLAGSGDEQFF. The CDR3 nucleotides read TGTGCCAGCAGCTTAGATTTAGCGGGGAGTGGGGATGAGCAGTTCTTC.

A few counts support this clone. The chain uses TRBV30 and TRBJ1-1, with D tentatively TRBD1 (6 bases). CDR1 GTSNPN and CDR2 SVGIG come from the germline V gene (reference sequence). The CDR3 runs 11 residues. Deletions cut 7 bases from V and 4 bases from J, with 10 bases between. This chain's CDR3 is CASGQRTEAFF. The CDR3 nucleotides read TGTGCCTCAGGACAGCGCACTGAAGCTTTCTTT. Supplemented by reference TRBV30 and TRBJ1-1, the full variable domain reads SQTIHQWPATLVQPVGSPLSLECTVEGTSNPNLYWYRQAAGRGLQLLFYSVGIGQISSEVPQNLSASRPQDRQFILSSKKLLLSDSGFYLCASGQRTEAFFGQGTRLTVV.

The chain links TRBV6-5 to TRBJ2-7; maybe TRBD1 (5 bases). V lost 8 bases, J lost 3 bases, and 14 bases lay in between. The CDR3 length is 13 residues. Germline assignment: CDR1 MNHEY and CDR2 SVGAGI. The CDR3 region has the DNA TGTGCCAGCCAAAGAGACAGAGGCTACGAGCAGTACTTC. Translation gives CASQRDRGYEQYF.

This clone was counted only a few times. V gene TRBV6-1 combines with J gene TRBJ1-6; TRBD1 matches 7 bases. CDR3 length: 14 amino acids. The V and J ends lost 5 bases and 10 bases, in that order; junction bases with no gene match: 8. The germline V gene has CDR1 MNHNS and CDR2 SASEGT. The chain's CDR3 is CASSSRQGGSPLHF. In nucleotides, the CDR3 is TGTGCCAGCAGTTCAAGACAGGGAGGGTCACCCCTCCACTTT.

The V and J genes are TRBV6-6 and TRBJ1-1, with D tentatively TRBD1 (6 bases). The CDR3 covers 13 residues. Germline CDR1 and CDR2: MNHNY and SVGAGI (reference sequence). The V end was cut by 6 bases, the J end by 5 bases, with 13 bases between. CDR3 coding DNA: TGTGCCAGCAGCAAAACAGGGAGGACTGAAGCTTTCTTT. As protein: CASSKTGRTEAFF.

CDR3 residues: CASSLEGGNTIYF. CDR3 bases: TGCGCCAGCAGCTTGGAGGGTGGAAACACCATATATTTT. The rearrangement joins TRBV5-1 to TRBJ1-3, with D unclear. The V end was cut by 0 bases, the J end by 3 bases, with 4 bases between. The CDR3 runs 13 residues. Germline lookup yields CDR1 SGHRS and CDR2 YFSETQ.

This clone appeared a few times. V gene TRBV27 combines with J gene TRBJ1-2; 11 bases fit TRBD1. J gave up 6 bases and V 4 bases, and 4 bases lay outside the gene matches. CDR3 size: 14 residues. CDR1 MNHEY and CDR2 SMNVEV come from the germline V gene (reference sequence). The CDR3 loop reads CASSSDRGLNGYTF. The CDR3 bases are TGTGCCAGCAGTTCGGACAGGGGGCTTAATGGCTACACCTTC.

This clone occurred a few times. The chain carries TRBV14 and TRBJ1-6; D gene ambiguous. The CDR3 sequence is 16 residues long. V lost 1 base to trimming and J lost 3 bases, with 10 bases between them. The germline V gene has CDR1 SGHDN and CDR2 FVKESK. CDR3 in amino acids: CASSQVGGSYNSPLHF. As DNA, the CDR3 is TGTGCCAGCAGCCAAGTTGGCGGGAGCTATAATTCACCCCTCCACTTT.

This clone has a handful of counts. The chain employs TRBV6-5 and TRBJ2-7; TRBD2 might be the D (6 bases). V was clipped by 11 bases and J by 0 bases, with 11 bases between them. Germline assignment: CDR1 MNHEY and CDR2 SVGAGI. CDR3 length: 12 residues. CDR3 nucleotides: TGTGCCGGGGGGATGAGCTCCTACGAGCAGTACTTC. This codes for CAGGMSSYEQYF.

V is TRBV9 and J is TRBJ2-1, with D possibly being TRBD2 (6 bases). Trimming pared 4 bases from V and 13 bases from J, leaving 15 bases between. Germline CDR1 is SGDLS and CDR2 is YYNGEE. The length of the CDR3 is 12 residues. The CDR3 sequence is CASSPSGLGQFF. The CDR3 bases are TGTGCCAGCAGCCCATCGGGACTTGGTCAGTTCTTC.

This clone was detected a few times. CDR3 protein: CAISVAGGTGELFF. CDR3 sequence (DNA): TGTGCCATCAGTGTAGCGGGAGGGACCGGGGAGCTGTTTTTT. The genes are TRBV10-3 and TRBJ2-2, with 11 bases lining up with TRBD2. This CDR3 spans 14 amino acids. The V and J ends lost 4 bases and 5 bases, in that order; junction bases with no gene match: 0. CDR1 and CDR2 from the germline V gene are ENHRY and SYGVKD.

The CDR3 sequence is CASNPLGSNEQFF. In nucleotides, the CDR3 is TGTGCCAGCAACCCTCTAGGGTCGAATGAGCAGTTCTTC. The chain recombines TRBV2 with TRBJ2-1, with D unclear. Germline-derived CDR1 and CDR2 are SNHLY and FYNNEI. The CDR3 is 13 amino acids. The ends were cut back, 7 bases at V and 7 bases at J, with 14 bases in the middle.